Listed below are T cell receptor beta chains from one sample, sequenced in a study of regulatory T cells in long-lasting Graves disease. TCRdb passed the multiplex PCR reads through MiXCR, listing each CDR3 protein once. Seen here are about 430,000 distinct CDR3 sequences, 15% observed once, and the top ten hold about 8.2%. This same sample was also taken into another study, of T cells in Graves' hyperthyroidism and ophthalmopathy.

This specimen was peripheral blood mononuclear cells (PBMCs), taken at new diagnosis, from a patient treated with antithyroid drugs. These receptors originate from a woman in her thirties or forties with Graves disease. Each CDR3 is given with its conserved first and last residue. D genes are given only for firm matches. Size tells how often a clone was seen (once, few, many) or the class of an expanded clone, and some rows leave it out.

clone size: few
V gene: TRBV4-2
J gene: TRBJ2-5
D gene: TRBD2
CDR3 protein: CASSQDPAGLYGETQYF
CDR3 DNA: TGTGCCAGCAGCCAAGACCCAGCGGGATTGTACGGGGAGACCCAGTACTTC

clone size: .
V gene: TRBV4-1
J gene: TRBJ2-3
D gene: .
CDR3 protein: CASSQVGRGLTDTQYF
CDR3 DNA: TGCGCCAGCAGCCAAGTCGGCAGGGGCTTGACAGATACGCAGTATTTT

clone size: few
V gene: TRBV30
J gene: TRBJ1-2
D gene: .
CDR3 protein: CAWTPDRYSNYGYTF
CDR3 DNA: TGTGCCTGGACCCCCGACCGATATTCTAACTATGGCTACACCTTC

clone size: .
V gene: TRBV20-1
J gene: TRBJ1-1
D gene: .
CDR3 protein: CSASAREVTEAFF
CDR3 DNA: TGCAGTGCTAGTGCCAGGGAAGTCACTGAAGCTTTCTTT

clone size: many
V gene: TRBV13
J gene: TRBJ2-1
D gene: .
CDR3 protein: CASSKGLSSYNEQFF
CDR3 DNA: TGTGCCAGCAGCAAAGGACTCTCCTCCTACAATGAGCAGTTCTTC

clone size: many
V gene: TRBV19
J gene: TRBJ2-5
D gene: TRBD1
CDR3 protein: CASSMGQQQETQYF
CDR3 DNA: TGTGCCAGTAGCATGGGACAGCAGCAAGAGACCCAGTACTTC

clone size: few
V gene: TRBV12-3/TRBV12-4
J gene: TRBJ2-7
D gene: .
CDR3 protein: CASRSQGRYEQYF
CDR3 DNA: TGTGCCAGCAGGTCACAGGGGAGGTACGAGCAGTACTTC

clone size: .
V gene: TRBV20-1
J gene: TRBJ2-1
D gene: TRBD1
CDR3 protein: CSARDLGTGNKGFSYNEQFF
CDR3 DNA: TGCAGTGCTAGAGATCTCGGGACAGGGAATAAGGGGTTTTCCTACAATGAGCAGTTCTTC

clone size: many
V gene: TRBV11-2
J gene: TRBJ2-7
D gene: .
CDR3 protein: CASSLDPLGLPKPYEQYF
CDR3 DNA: TGTGCCAGCAGCTTAGATCCTTTGGGGCTCCCTAAACCTTACGAGCAGTACTTC

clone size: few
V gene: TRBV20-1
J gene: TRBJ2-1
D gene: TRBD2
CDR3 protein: CSAKPSAGGWDEQFF
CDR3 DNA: TGCAGTGCTAAGCCAAGTGCGGGAGGTTGGGATGAGCAGTTCTTC

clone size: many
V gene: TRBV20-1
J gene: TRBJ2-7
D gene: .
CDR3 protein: CSARDTSTSYEQYF
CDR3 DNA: TGCAGTGCTAGAGATACTAGCACATCCTACGAGCAGTACTTC

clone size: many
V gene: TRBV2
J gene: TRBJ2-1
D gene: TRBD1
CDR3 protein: CASSGTGAYNEQFF
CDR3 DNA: TGTGCCAGCAGTGGGACAGGTGCCTACAATGAGCAGTTCTTC

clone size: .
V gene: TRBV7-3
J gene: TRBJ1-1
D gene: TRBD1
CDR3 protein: CASSKTGLNAEAFF
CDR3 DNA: TGTGCCAGCAGCAAGACAGGGCTGAACGCTGAAGCTTTCTTT

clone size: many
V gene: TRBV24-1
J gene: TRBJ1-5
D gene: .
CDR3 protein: CATSGRASNQPQHF
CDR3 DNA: TGTGCCACCAGTGGGCGGGCCAGCAATCAGCCCCAGCATTTT

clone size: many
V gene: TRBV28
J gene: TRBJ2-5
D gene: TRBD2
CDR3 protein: CASSFPGLAGEETQYF
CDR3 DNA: TGTGCCAGCAGTTTCCCTGGACTAGCGGGAGAAGAGACCCAGTACTTC

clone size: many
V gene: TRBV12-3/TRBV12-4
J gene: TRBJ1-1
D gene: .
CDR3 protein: CASRRSGGGTEAFF
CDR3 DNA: TGTGCCAGCCGACGGTCCGGAGGGGGCACTGAAGCTTTCTTT

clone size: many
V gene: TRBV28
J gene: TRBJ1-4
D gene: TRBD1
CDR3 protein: CASSSLQGAREKLFF
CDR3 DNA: TGTGCCAGCTCTTCACTCCAGGGGGCACGTGAAAAACTGTTTTTT

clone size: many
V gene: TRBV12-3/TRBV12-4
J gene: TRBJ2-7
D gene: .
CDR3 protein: CASSLKRALPSYEQYF
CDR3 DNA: TGTGCCAGCAGCCTCAAGAGGGCCCTCCCGTCCTACGAGCAGTACTTC

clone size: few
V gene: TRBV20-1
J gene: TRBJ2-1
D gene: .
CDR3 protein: CSARTRNSWGNEQFF
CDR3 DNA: TGCAGTGCTAGAACACGTAATAGTTGGGGCAATGAGCAGTTCTTC

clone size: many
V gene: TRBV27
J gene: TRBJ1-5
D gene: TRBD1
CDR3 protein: CASSPGTGYSNQPQHF
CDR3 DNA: TGTGCCAGCAGTCCAGGGACAGGGTATAGCAATCAGCCCCAGCATTTT

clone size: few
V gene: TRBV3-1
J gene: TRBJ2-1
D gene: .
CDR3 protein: CASSQDLTGSSYNEQFF
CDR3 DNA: TGTGCCAGCAGCCAAGATTTAACCGGGAGCTCCTACAATGAGCAGTTCTTC

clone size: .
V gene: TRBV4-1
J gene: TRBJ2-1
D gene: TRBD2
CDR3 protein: CASSRGRLAGASVGNEQFF
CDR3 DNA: TGCGCCAGCAGCCGCGGAAGACTAGCGGGAGCATCGGTTGGCAATGAGCAGTTCTTC

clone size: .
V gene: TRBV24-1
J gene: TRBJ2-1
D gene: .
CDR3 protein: CATMSGRVGNEQFF
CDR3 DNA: TGTGCCACCATGAGCGGCAGAGTCGGCAATGAGCAGTTCTTC

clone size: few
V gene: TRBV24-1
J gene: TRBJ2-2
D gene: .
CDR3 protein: CATSDFGAGAGELFF
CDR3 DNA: TGTGCCACCAGTGATTTTGGAGCCGGGGCCGGGGAGCTGTTTTTT

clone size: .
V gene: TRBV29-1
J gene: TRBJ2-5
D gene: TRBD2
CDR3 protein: CSVGLAGGVETQYF
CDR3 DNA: TGCAGCGTTGGGCTAGCGGGAGGTGTGGAGACCCAGTACTTC

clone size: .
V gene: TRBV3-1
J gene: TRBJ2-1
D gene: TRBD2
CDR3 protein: CASSRGTSGPHEQFF
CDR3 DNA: TGTGCCAGCAGCCGCGGGACTAGCGGACCCCATGAGCAGTTCTTC

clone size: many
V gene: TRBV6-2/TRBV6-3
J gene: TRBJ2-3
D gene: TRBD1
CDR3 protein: CASSYPRTGSTDTQYF
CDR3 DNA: TGTGCCAGCAGTTACCCCAGGACAGGGTCCACAGATACGCAGTATTTT

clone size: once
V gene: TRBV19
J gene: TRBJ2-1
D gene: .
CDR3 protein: CASSMGEYNEQFF
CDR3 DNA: TGTGCCAGTAGTATGGGGGAGTACAATGAGCAGTTCTTC

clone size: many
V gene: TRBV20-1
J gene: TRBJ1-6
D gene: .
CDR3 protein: CSDPGQPSNSPLHF
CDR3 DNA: TGCAGTGACCCTGGACAGCCATCAAATTCACCCCTCCACTTT

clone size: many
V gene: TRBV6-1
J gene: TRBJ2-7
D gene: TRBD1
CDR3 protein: CASRNTGGIYEQYF
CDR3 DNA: TGTGCCAGCAGAAATACAGGGGGCATCTACGAGCAGTACTTC

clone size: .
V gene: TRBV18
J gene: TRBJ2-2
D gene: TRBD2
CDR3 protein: CASSPLGLAGVSTGELFF
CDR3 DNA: TGTGCCAGCTCACCACTGGGACTAGCGGGAGTGAGCACCGGGGAGCTGTTTTTT

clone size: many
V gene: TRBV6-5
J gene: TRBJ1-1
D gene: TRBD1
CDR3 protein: CASSYRGRGAEAFF
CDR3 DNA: TGTGCCAGCAGTTACAGGGGGCGGGGGGCTGAAGCTTTCTTT

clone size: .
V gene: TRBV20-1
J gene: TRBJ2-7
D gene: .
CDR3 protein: CSARDWGTSSYEQYF
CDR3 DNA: TGCAGTGCTAGAGATTGGGGGACAAGCTCCTACGAGCAGTACTTC

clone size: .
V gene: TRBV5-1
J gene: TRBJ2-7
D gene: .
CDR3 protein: CASSSGHGMGDEQYF
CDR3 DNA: TGCGCCAGCAGCAGCGGACACGGGATGGGAGACGAGCAGTACTTC

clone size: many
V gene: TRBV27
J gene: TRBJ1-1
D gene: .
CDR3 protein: CASSFLDRNTEAFF
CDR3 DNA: TGTGCCAGCAGTTTCCTCGACAGGAACACTGAAGCTTTCTTT

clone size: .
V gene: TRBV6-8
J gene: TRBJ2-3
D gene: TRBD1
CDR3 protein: CASSYGTGTSTDTQYF
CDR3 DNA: TGTGCCAGCAGTTACGGGACAGGTACTAGCACAGATACGCAGTATTTT

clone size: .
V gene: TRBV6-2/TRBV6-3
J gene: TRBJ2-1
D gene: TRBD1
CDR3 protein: CASSARTGASYNEQFF
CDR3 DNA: TGTGCCAGCAGTGCCCGGACAGGGGCTTCCTACAATGAGCAGTTCTTC

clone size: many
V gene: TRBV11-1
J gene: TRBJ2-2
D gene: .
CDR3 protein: CASSLGWALGLGTPNTGELFF
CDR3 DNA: TGTGCCAGCAGCTTAGGTTGGGCGTTAGGCCTCGGGACTCCGAACACCGGGGAGCTGTTTTTT

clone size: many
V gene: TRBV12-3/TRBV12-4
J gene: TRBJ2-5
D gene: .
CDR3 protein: CASSLDPSGETQYF
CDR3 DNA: TGTGCCAGCAGTTTAGACCCCTCGGGGGAGACCCAGTACTTC

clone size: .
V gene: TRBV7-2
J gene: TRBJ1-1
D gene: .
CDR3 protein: CASSRDRPSSPFF
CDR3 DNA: TGTGCCAGCAGCAGAGACAGACCCTCTTCCCCTTTCTTT

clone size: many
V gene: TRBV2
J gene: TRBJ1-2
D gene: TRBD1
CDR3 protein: CASSRQGADGYTF
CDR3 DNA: TGTGCCAGCAGCAGACAGGGGGCTGATGGCTACACCTTC

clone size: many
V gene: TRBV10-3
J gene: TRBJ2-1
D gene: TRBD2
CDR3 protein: CAISGHQLAGARNEQFF
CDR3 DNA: TGTGCCATCAGTGGCCATCAACTAGCGGGAGCTCGGAATGAGCAGTTCTTC

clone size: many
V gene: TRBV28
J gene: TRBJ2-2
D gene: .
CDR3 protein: CASSWQGRGELFF
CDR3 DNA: TGTGCCAGCAGTTGGCAGGGGAGAGGGGAGCTGTTTTTT

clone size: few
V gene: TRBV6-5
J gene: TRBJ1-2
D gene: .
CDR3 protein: CASSYRQSAGYGYTF
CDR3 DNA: TGTGCCAGCAGTTACCGACAGTCAGCTGGGTATGGCTACACCTTC

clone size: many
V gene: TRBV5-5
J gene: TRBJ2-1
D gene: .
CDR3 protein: CASSLVSVSRVYNEQFF
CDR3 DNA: TGTGCCAGCAGCTTGGTTAGTGTGTCCCGGGTATACAATGAGCAGTTCTTC

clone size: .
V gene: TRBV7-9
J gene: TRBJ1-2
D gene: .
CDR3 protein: CASNLGTPRRHYGYTF
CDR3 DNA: TGTGCCAGCAACTTAGGGACGCCTCGGAGACACTATGGCTACACCTTC

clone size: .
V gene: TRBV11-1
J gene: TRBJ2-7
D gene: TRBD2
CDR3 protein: CASSTRLAGDEQYF
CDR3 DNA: TGTGCCAGCAGCACAAGACTAGCGGGAGACGAGCAGTACTTC

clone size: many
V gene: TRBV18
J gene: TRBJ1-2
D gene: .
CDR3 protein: CASSPAGNYGYTF
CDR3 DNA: TGTGCCAGCTCACCGGCAGGGAACTATGGCTACACCTTC

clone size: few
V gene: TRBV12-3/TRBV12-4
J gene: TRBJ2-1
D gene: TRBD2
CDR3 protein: CASSLFPGLAGGEQFF
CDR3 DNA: TGTGCCAGCAGTTTATTTCCGGGACTAGCGGGAGGGGAGCAGTTCTTC

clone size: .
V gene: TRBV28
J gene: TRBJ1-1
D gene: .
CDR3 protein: CASSQDSRAFF
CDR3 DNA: TGTGCCAGCAGCCAGGACAGCAGAGCTTTCTTT

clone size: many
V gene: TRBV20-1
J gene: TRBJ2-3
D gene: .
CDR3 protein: CSASSLGRTSTDTQYF
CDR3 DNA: TGCAGTGCTAGCTCTTTGGGGAGGACTAGCACAGATACGCAGTATTTT

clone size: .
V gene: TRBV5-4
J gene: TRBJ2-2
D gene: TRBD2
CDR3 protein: CASSPQGGLAGGKTGELFF
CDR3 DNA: TGTGCCAGCAGTCCCCAGGGGGGACTAGCGGGAGGAAAAACCGGGGAGCTGTTTTTT

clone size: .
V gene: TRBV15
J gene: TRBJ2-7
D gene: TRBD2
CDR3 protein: CATSRDFSGTSGSGEQYF
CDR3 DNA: TGTGCCACCAGCAGAGATTTTTCCGGGACTAGCGGGAGCGGAGAGCAGTACTTC

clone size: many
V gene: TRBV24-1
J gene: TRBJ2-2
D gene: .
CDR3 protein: CATSETGYADTGELFF
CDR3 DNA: TGTGCCACCAGTGAAACAGGGTATGCGGACACCGGGGAGCTGTTTTTT

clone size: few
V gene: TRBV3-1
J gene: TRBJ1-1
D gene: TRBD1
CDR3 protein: CASSQDSGGEKAFF
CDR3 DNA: TGTGCCAGCAGCCAAGATTCAGGGGGCGAAAAAGCTTTCTTT

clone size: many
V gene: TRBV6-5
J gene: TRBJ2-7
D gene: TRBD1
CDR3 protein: CASSFPGQGLHEQYF
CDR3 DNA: TGTGCCAGCAGTTTCCCGGGACAGGGTTTACACGAGCAGTACTTC

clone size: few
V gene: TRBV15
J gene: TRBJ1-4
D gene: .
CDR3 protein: CATSRDLNEKLFF
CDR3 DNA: TGTGCCACCAGCAGAGATTTAAATGAAAAACTGTTTTTT

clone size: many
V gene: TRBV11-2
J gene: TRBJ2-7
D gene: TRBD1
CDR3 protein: CASSLWQGAREQYF
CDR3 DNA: TGTGCCAGCAGCTTATGGCAGGGGGCGAGAGAGCAGTACTTC